This TCR beta chain was captured by sequencing in a study of long-term antiretroviral therapy in people with HIV. Note on this clone: The antigen is unknown.

Study-level results: Collection of the blood took place between the mid-2000s and the late 2010s. The ART regimens in use then may have been less effective than current ones.

The CDR3 length is 10 residues. The J segment lost 8 bases and the V segment lost 8 bases, leaving 0 bases of the junction unmatched. Germline CDR1 LNHDA, CDR2 SQIVND (reference sequence). Samples were assayed with immunoSEQ v3.0 at survey level. Clones were read by immunoSEQ multiplex PCR, and TCRdb kept only the in-frame ones, dropping some. The sample records roughly 30,000 clones, 85% to 95% being singletons. This sequence was found in a man aged 45-60 years with HIV. Sequenced here: unsorted PBMCs, sampled 5.3 years after starting antiretroviral therapy. This chain links TRBV19 with TRBJ2-1, with 7 bases aligning to TRBD2. The CDR3 loop reads CASGRDEQFF. The CDR3 DNA follows: TGTGCCAGTGGGAGGGATGAGCAGTTCTTC.